These 7 T cell receptor beta chains came from one sample sequenced in a study of metastatic and nonmetastatic thyroid tumors. Treatment of any kind had been given to no patient before thyroid surgery. TCRdb recomputed clones from the PCR reads via MiXCR. The table lists tens of thousands of clones, about 17% of them singletons, with approximately 2.9% in the top ten. Sample: adjacent normal tissue. These receptors were obtained from a male donor with papillary thyroid cancer or a benign thyroid nodule (not recorded which). Some clones in this sample may be carry-over from other donors' samples.

There are a few counts of this clone. One end of the junction fails to match germline, which may point to a read error. The CDR3 nucleotides are TGTGCCAACAGTGGGAGACTCCTTGGCGGCTACACCTTC. This codes for CANSGRLLGGYTF. V is TRBV2 and J is TRBJ1-2, with D unclear. Per germline, CDR1 SNHLY and CDR2 FYNNEI. CDR3 length equals 13 residues.

This clone was seen many times. Mismatch with germline at one junction end may stem from a read error. Other DNA sequences in the sample encode the same CDR3. The gene calls are TRBV12-3 or TRBV12-4 and TRBJ2-3; D not resolved. The CDR3 runs 11 residues. CDR3 nucleotides: TGCGCCAGCAGTTTAGCAGATACGCAGTATTTT. Amino acid sequence: CASSLADTQYF.

This clone showed up many times. Germline is not matched at one junction end, which may reflect a read error. V usage is TRBV20-1 and J usage is TRBJ2-3, with D perhaps TRBD2 (6 bases). CDR1 is DFQATT and CDR2 is SNEGSKA in the germline V gene (reference sequence). CDR3 length: 16 amino acids. This CDR3 reads CSASPTSRRTTDTPYF. The CDR3 bases are TGCAGTGCTAGCCCCACTAGCAGAAGAACCACAGATACGCCGTATTTT.

Ten or more counts support this clone. This sequence joins TRBV29-1 and TRBJ1-2, with TRBD1 as a possible D gene (6 bases). With 3 bases removed from V and 4 bases from J, the gap between germline ends came to 12 bases. CDR1 is SQVTM, CDR2 ANQGSEA, per germline. This CDR3 contains 13 residues. The CDR3 coding sequence is TGCAGCGTTGAGCCCGGGACACTCTATGGCTACACCTTC. This gives the protein CSVEPGTLYGYTF.

This clone was seen many times. The DNA for the CDR3 is TGTGCCAGCTCACCGGGACAGGGGGCTGAAGCTTTCTTT. Amino acid sequence: CASSPGQGAEAFF. The genes are TRBV18 and TRBJ1-1; 11 nucleotides match TRBD1. V lost 3 bases and J lost 6; bases outside the gene matches: 0. Germline V lookup: CDR1 KGHSH, CDR2 LQKENI. The CDR3 length is 13 residues.

V gene TRBV19 combines with J gene TRBJ2-3; 8 positions agree with TRBD2. V lost 9 bases to trimming and J lost 0 bases; unmatched junction nucleotides: 11. The CDR3 consists of 16 residues. Looked up from germline, CDR1 is LNHDA and CDR2 is SQIVND (reference sequence). The CDR3 protein is CASLLLAVPSTDTQYF. In nucleotides, the CDR3 is TGTGCCAGCCTACTACTAGCGGTACCTAGCACAGATACGCAGTATTTT.

The V call is TRBV28, the J call TRBJ2-7; 8 nucleotides agree with TRBD2. This CDR3 contains 15 residues. V trimming: 7 bases; J trimming: 6 bases; junction bases outside the gene matches: 14. CDR1 is MDHEN, CDR2 SYDVKM, per germline. The CDR3 reads CASIPIRGGFSEQYF. CDR3 nucleotides: TGTGCCAGCATCCCTATCCGGGGGGGCTTTTCCGAGCAGTACTTC.